The TCR beta chain described here comes from a study of T-cell reconstitution after alpha-beta-depleted transplantation in children. For TCRbeta, the library was prepared with unique molecular identifiers. MiXCR, applied by TCRdb to the PCR reads, yields one record per CDR3 protein. In the table there are 580,000 or so distinct CDR3 sequences, approximately 22% of which are singletons. This CDR3 has 13 amino acids. V was trimmed by 3 bases and J by 4 bases, leaving 9 bases between them. Concerning this clonotype: The antigen is undetermined.

Findings and caveats of the study: Several hundred rapidly expanded clones from non-depleted graft cells reportedly supplied alpha-beta T cells about two months post-transplant. Recipient T cells and thymic progenitors that survived were the source of the high TCRbeta diversity seen at day 60 in some patients.

Sequencing was performed on PBMCs, mostly from graft donor cells, taken 360 days after TCRalphabeta/CD19-depleted stem cell transplant. The sequence derives from a boy younger than two who had a stem cell transplant for acute myeloid leukemia, so the T cells may come from the graft donor. This sequence joins TRBV12-3 or TRBV12-4 and TRBJ1-1; D uncertain. CDR3 protein: CASSFGDVTEAFF. The CDR3 DNA reads as TGTGCCAGCAGTTTTGGGGATGTCACTGAAGCTTTCTTT.